These 25 T cell receptor beta chains originate from one sample sequenced in a study of response to subunit inactivated influenza vaccine. TCRdb re-derived calls from the RT-PCR reads in MiXCR, one entry per CDR3 protein. The sample holds 400,000 to 550,000 distinct CDR3 sequences, roughly 25% seen once. Sequenced here: CD4+ T cells sorted from PBMCs, sampled roughly 5 days after vaccination. Receptors were obtained from a man aged 50 to 59 who received an inactivated influenza vaccine.

This clonotype was picked up a small number of times. The chain couples TRBV4-3 to TRBJ2-1, with 8 nucleotides matching TRBD1. The CDR3 consists of 15 residues. The germline gives CDR1 LGHNA, CDR2 YSLEER. J was trimmed by 4 bases and V by 1 base; bases with no gene match: 3. The CDR3: CASSQVQGAYNEQFF. The CDR3 DNA is TGCGCCAGCAGCCAAGTTCAGGGGGCGTACAATGAGCAGTTCTTC.

This clonotype was found a few times. The rearrangement joins TRBV29-1 to TRBJ2-1, with 11 nucleotides matching TRBD2. The CDR3 is 16 amino acids. V lost 6 bases to trimming and J lost 6 bases; unmatched junction nucleotides: 13. The germline gives CDR1 SQVTM, CDR2 ANQGSEA. The CDR3, as DNA: TGCAGCGTGGAAACCCCACTAGCGGGAGACCTCAATGAGCAGTTCTTC. As protein: CSVETPLAGDLNEQFF.

The chain has TRBV9 and TRBJ2-7; TRBD2 matches at 8 bases. Germline CDR1 reads SGDLS; CDR2 reads YYNGEE. The CDR3 runs 13 residues. V lost 0 bases, J lost 8 bases, and 4 bases stayed unmatched. CDR3 nucleotide sequence: TGTGCCAGCAGCGTAGAGGGTAGCGGGAAGCAGTACTTC. Protein: CASSVEGSGKQYF.

Ten or more counts support this clonotype. The chain links TRBV6-2 or TRBV6-3 to TRBJ2-7; no definite D call. V was cut by 7 bases and J by 2 bases, with 12 bases left in between. Germline V gene data show CDR1 as MNHEY and CDR2 as SVGEGT. The CDR3 extends over 13 amino acids. The CDR3 bases are TGTGCCAGCACGTTTGGTAAAACCTACGAGCAGTACTTC. As protein: CASTFGKTYEQYF.

V is TRBV6-1 and J is TRBJ2-7, with D possibly called TRBD1 or TRBD2 (5 bases each). Germline V gene sequence: CDR1 MNHNS, CDR2 SASEGT. The CDR3 runs to 15 residues. Trimming shortened V by 6 bases and J by 1 base, and 16 bases separated the two germline ends. Written as DNA, the CDR3 is TGTGCCAGCAGACAACGGGGCTTCACATCCTACGAGCAGTACTTC. Amino acids: CASRQRGFTSYEQYF.

This clonotype was seen more than once but under ten times. The CDR3 nucleotides are TGCAGTGCTAGAGATGGGCAGAGCTCCTATAATTCACCCCTCCACTTT. It is translated as CSARDGQSSYNSPLHF. The chain links TRBV20-1 to TRBJ1-6; D is undetermined. Trimming took 0 bases from V and 0 from J, leaving 9 bases between them. Germline CDR1 DFQATT, CDR2 SNEGSKA (reference sequence). This CDR3 is 16 amino acids long.

The gene calls are TRBV20-1 and TRBJ1-3, with D possibly TRBD1 on 6 matching bases. The CDR3 consists of 15 residues. Germline V gives CDR1 DFQATT, CDR2 SNEGSKA (reference sequence). V was clipped by 3 bases and J by 1 base, with 13 bases between them. This CDR3 reads CSASKGGSSGNTIYF. The CDR3 DNA sequence: TGCAGTGCTAGTAAAGGGGGGTCATCTGGAAACACCATATATTTT.

Written as DNA, the CDR3 is TGCAGTGCTAGAGTACCTGCGAGTTTCGGCTATGGCTACACCTTC. Protein: CSARVPASFGYGYTF. This sequence joins TRBV20-1 and TRBJ1-2; no definite D call. Germline CDR1 and CDR2: DFQATT and SNEGSKA (reference sequence). V was pared by 1 base and J by 4 bases, with 16 bases between. The CDR3 is 15 amino acids.

The chain recombines TRBV6-5 with TRBJ2-7; 10 bases map to TRBD2. The CDR3 totals 19 residues. The germline V gene encodes CDR1 MNHEY and CDR2 SVGAGI. J lost 3 bases, V lost 2 bases, and 16 bases had no gene match. CDR3 protein: CASSYAGDIAGGPFYEQYF. The DNA of the CDR3 is TGTGCCAGCAGTTACGCGGGAGATATAGCGGGAGGACCTTTCTACGAGCAGTACTTC.

In its sample, this clonotype was seen a few times. V gene TRBV6-2 or TRBV6-3 combines with J gene TRBJ2-7; 8 bases agree with TRBD2. Germline V gives CDR1 MNHEY, CDR2 SVGEGT. The CDR3 covers 14 residues. The V gene end was trimmed by 6 bases and the J gene end by 3 bases; junction bases not matched to a gene: 7. This CDR3 reads CASSGGGIFYEQYF. CDR3 DNA: TGTGCCAGCAGCGGCGGGGGGATTTTCTACGAGCAGTACTTC.

This rearrangement joins TRBV6-5 to TRBJ2-3, with TRBD1 as a possible D gene (6 bases). V was pared by 4 bases and J by 2 bases, with 13 bases between. Germline CDR1 is MNHEY and CDR2 is SVGAGI. CDR3 size: 15 residues. The CDR3 sequence: CASSLFRGNTDTQYF. DNA of the CDR3: TGTGCCAGCAGTTTGTTTAGGGGGAACACAGATACGCAGTATTTT.

This clonotype has a handful of counts. The chain employs TRBV20-1 and TRBJ1-2; no reliable D call. The CDR3 has 12 amino acids. The germline gives CDR1 DFQATT, CDR2 SNEGSKA (reference sequence). Trimming took 6 bases from V and 4 from J, leaving 12 bases between them. The CDR3 coding sequence is TGCAGTGCCCGGGCCCCAGTCTATGGCTACACCTTC. Protein sequence: CSARAPVYGYTF.

This clonotype was detected only a few times. This chain links TRBV5-1 with TRBJ2-7, with 7 bases lining up with TRBD2. V lost 0 bases, J lost 4 bases, and 10 bases stayed unmatched. Germline V CDR1 and CDR2: SGHRS, YFSETQ. The CDR3 runs to 16 residues. In nucleotides, the CDR3 is TGCGCCAGCAGCTTGGGACAAGCGGGATTTTCTTACGAGCAGTACTTC. It encodes CASSLGQAGFSYEQYF.

V gene TRBV7-2 combines with J gene TRBJ2-1, with D hard to call. The CDR3 has 11 amino acids. Trimming cost V 1 base and J 15 bases, with 10 bases left between them. CDR1 and CDR2 (germline): SGHTA, FQGNSA. CDR3 sequence (DNA): TGTGCCAGCAGCTTAGAGTTTTTGCCGTTCTTC. Translating it yields CASSLEFLPFF.

The table lists this clonotype with a few counts. Germline is not matched at one junction end, which may reflect a read error. This chain uses TRBV5-1 with TRBJ1-4; 10 bases are shared with TRBD1. CDR1 is SGHRS and CDR2 is YFSETQ in the germline V gene. CDR3 length: 15 residues. CDR3 sequence: CASRGQGTAKEKLFF. The CDR3 DNA follows: TGCGCCAGCAGGGGACAGGGGACCGCTAAAGAAAAACTGTTTTTT.

The genes are TRBV7-2 and TRBJ2-3; D is possibly TRBD2 (5 bases). Trimming shortened V by 5 bases and J by 4 bases, and 13 bases separated the two germline ends. The CDR3 totals 14 residues. CDR1 and CDR2 from the germline V gene are SGHTA and FQGNSA. DNA of the CDR3: TGTGCCAGCAGCCCCCGTCGGGGTGCAGATACGCAGTATTTT. It is translated as CASSPRRGADTQYF.

The chain is built from TRBV10-3 and TRBJ1-1; a weak D match, TRBD1 (5 bases). The germline V gene has CDR1 ENHRY and CDR2 SYGVKD. The CDR3 runs 16 residues. V gave up 2 bases and J gave up 5 bases, with 18 bases separating them. The CDR3 reads CAISELRDRGMTEAFF. The DNA for the CDR3 is TGTGCCATCAGTGAGCTCCGGGACCGGGGAATGACTGAAGCTTTCTTT.

The chain links TRBV20-1 to TRBJ2-1; D uncertain. Germline CDR1 DFQATT, CDR2 SNEGSKA (reference sequence). The length of the CDR3 is 13 residues. V gave up 4 bases and J gave up 4 bases, with 11 bases separating them. This chain's CDR3 is CSAKAPQYNEQFF. The CDR3 nucleotides are TGCAGTGCTAAAGCGCCCCAATACAATGAGCAGTTCTTC.

A few counts support this clonotype. This sequence joins TRBV6-2 or TRBV6-3 and TRBJ2-7; 11 bases are a match to TRBD1. The V segment lost 0 bases and the J segment 4 bases; nucleotides outside the gene matches: 8. Germline V gene sequence: CDR1 MNHEY, CDR2 SVGEGT. This CDR3 has 17 residues. The CDR3 protein is CASSYSGQGANLYEQYF. Here the CDR3 DNA reads TGTGCCAGCAGTTACTCTGGACAGGGGGCTAATCTTTACGAGCAGTACTTC.

The chain carries TRBV29-1 and TRBJ2-3; 8 bases are a match to TRBD1. Germline CDR1 is SQVTM and CDR2 is ANQGSEA. The junction had 10 bases not matched to a gene; V was cut back by 7 bases and J by 4 bases. CDR3 size: 14 residues. The chain's CDR3 is CSATTGVGADTQYF. CDR3 sequence (DNA): TGCAGCGCTACGACAGGGGTCGGGGCAGATACGCAGTATTTT.

The chain uses TRBV7-6 and TRBJ2-7; D is tentatively TRBD1 or TRBD2 (5 bases each). The CDR3 loop spans 14 amino acids. Trimming cost V 8 bases and J 1 base, with 15 bases left between them. Germline loops: CDR1 SGHVS, CDR2 FNYEAQ. In nucleotides, the CDR3 is TGTGCCAGCGGGGGTCTAGCCCCATCCTACGAGCAGTACTTC. It translates to CASGGLAPSYEQYF. The full variable domain, its missing parts supplied by reference TRBV7-6 and TRBJ2-7, is GAGVSQSPRYKVTKRGQDVALRCDPISGHVSLYWYRQALGQGPEFLTYFNYEAQQDKSGLPNDRFSAERPEGSISTLTIQRTEQRDSAMYRCASGGLAPSYEQYFGPGTRLTVT.

This clonotype was recorded a few times. This chain joins TRBV20-1 and TRBJ2-1; 8 bases are a match to TRBD2. The V segment lost 0 bases and the J segment 8 bases; nucleotides outside the gene matches: 9. The CDR3 loop spans 15 amino acids. CDR1 is DFQATT, CDR2 SNEGSKA, per germline (reference sequence). For the CDR3, the DNA is TGCAGTGCTAGAGACGGGACTAGGGAATGGCATGAGCAGTTCTTC. Protein product: CSARDGTREWHEQFF.

This clonotype occurred a few times. The J gene is TRBJ2-5, the V gene TRBV25-1; D perhaps matches TRBD1 (6 bases). Germline V gene data show CDR1 as MGHDK and CDR2 as SYGVNS. Trimming removed 6 bases from V and 0 bases from J, with 14 bases in between. This CDR3 spans 15 amino acids. The CDR3 sequence: CASSLGQPYQETQYF. The CDR3 bases are TGTGCCAGCAGCCTAGGACAGCCGTACCAAGAGACCCAGTACTTC. The complete variable domain, with remaining parts taken from reference TRBV25-1 and TRBJ2-5, reads EADIYQTPRYLVIGTGKKITLECSQTMGHDKMYWYQQDPGMELHLIHYSYGVNSTEKGDLSSESTVSRIRTEHFPLTLESARPSHTSQYLCASSLGQPYQETQYFGPGTRLLVL.

This clonotype was detected only a few times. DNA of the CDR3: TGTGCCAGCAGTTACGGACAGGGGCGGAACTATGGCTACACCTTC. Amino acids: CASSYGQGRNYGYTF. The chain combines TRBV6-5 with TRBJ1-2, with 9 bases that match TRBD1. The CDR3 extends over 15 amino acids. Per the germline V gene, CDR1 is MNHEY and CDR2 is SVGAGI. V trimming: 2 bases; J trimming: 2 bases; junction bases outside the gene matches: 3.

The chain carries TRBV2 and TRBJ2-4; the D gene could be TRBD1 or TRBD2 (5 bases each). The V gene lost 3 bases and the J gene lost 3 bases, with 12 bases spanning the gap. Germline V gene sequence: CDR1 SNHLY, CDR2 FYNNEI. The CDR3 length is 15 residues. CDR3 loop: CASSDWDGYKNIQYF. For the CDR3, the DNA is TGTGCCAGCAGTGATTGGGACGGATACAAAAACATTCAGTACTTC. Full variable domain (missing parts from reference TRBV2 and TRBJ2-4): EPEVTQTPSHQVTQMGQEVILRCVPISNHLYFYWYRQILGQKVEFLVSFYNNEISEKSEIFDDQFSVERPDGSNFTLKIRSTKLEDSAMYFCASSDWDGYKNIQYFGAGTRLSVL.